The sequence of this T cell receptor (beta chain) was determined in a study of CD8+ T cells in alopecia areata. At the level of the study: The duration of tofacitinib was 6 to 18 months, with 6 months off drug afterward. General observations from the study: Scalp sample sequencing also detects resident alphabeta T cells of normal skin. Higher clonality than in normal scalp was seen in lesional scalp, especially alopecia totalis/universalis. In scalp and blood during tofacitinib, many expanded lesional clones persisted.

Treatment meaning: oral pan-JAK inhibitor, 5-10 mg twice daily. V dropped 2 bases and J dropped 4 bases, with 4 bases sitting between them. Germline assignment: CDR1 SNHLY and CDR2 FYNNEI. The CDR3 runs 12 residues. Comment on this clone: The target antigen is unknown.

RNA was isolated and reverse transcribed to cDNA, the sequencing template. Measured with immunoSEQ multiplex PCR; TCRdb has only the in-frame clones, and not every one. The table includes about 64,000 clones, 35% to 55% detected once. The chain has TRBV2 and TRBJ2-3, with no clear D. The TCR was taken from a human donor with alopecia areata. The specimen comprised CD8+ T cells sorted from blood, sampled between weeks 36 and 40, from a patient treated with tofacitinib. CDR3 sequence (DNA): TGTGCCAGCAGTGAACGCCCAGATACGCAGTATTTT. This encodes CASSERPDTQYF.